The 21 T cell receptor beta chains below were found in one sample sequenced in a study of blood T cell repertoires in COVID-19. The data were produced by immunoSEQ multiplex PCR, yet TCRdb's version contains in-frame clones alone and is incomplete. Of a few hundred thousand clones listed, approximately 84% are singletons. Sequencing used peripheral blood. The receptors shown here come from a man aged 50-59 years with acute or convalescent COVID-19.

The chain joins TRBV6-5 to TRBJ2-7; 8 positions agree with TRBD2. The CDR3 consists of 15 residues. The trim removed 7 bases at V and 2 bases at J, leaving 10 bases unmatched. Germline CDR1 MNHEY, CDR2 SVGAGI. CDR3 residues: CASTSGGRGTYEQYF. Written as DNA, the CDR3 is TGTGCCAGCACCTCGGGAGGGAGGGGAACCTACGAGCAGTACTTC.

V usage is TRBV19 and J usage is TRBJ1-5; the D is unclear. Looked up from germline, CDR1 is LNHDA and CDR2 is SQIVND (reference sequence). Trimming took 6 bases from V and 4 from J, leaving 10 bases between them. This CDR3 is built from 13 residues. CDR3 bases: TGTGCCAGTAGCGGGAGGGCGAATCAGCCCCAGCATTTT. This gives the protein CASSGRANQPQHF.

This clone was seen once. In DNA form, the CDR3 reads TGTGCCAGCAGTTTGACAGGGCCCTCTGGAAACACCATATATTTT. It is translated as CASSLTGPSGNTIYF. The chain carries TRBV6-5 and TRBJ1-3, with 7 nucleotides matching TRBD1. Trimming cost V 4 bases and J 0 bases; bases outside gene matches: 3. Germline CDR1 and CDR2: MNHEY and SVGAGI. This CDR3 has 15 amino acids.

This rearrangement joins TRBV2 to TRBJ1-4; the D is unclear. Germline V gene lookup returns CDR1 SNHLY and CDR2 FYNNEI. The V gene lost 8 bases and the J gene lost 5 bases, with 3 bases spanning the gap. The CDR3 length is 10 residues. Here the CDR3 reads CASSNEKLFF. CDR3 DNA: TGTGCCAGCTCAAATGAAAAACTGTTTTTT.

CDR3: CASSYSVGEYSYGYTF. Here the CDR3 DNA reads TGTGCCAGCAGTTACTCGGTAGGGGAATATTCCTATGGCTACACCTTC. This sequence joins TRBV6-5 and TRBJ1-2; a weak D match, TRBD1 (5 bases). This CDR3 has 16 amino acids. Germline-derived CDR1 and CDR2 are MNHEY and SVGAGI. V lost 0 bases and J lost 4, with 15 bases in between.

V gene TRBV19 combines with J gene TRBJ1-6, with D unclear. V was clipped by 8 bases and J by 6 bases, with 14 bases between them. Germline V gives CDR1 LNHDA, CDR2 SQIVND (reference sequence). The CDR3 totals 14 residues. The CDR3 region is CASEARGSNSPLHF. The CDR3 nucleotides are TGTGCCAGTGAGGCCAGAGGCAGTAATTCACCCCTCCACTTT.

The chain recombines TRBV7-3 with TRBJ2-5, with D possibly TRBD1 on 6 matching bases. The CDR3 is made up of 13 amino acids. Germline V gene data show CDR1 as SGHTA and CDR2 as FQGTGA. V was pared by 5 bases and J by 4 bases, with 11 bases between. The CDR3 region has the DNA TGTGCCAGCAGCGACAGGCGTGGAGAGACCCAGTACTTC. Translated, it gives CASSDRRGETQYF.

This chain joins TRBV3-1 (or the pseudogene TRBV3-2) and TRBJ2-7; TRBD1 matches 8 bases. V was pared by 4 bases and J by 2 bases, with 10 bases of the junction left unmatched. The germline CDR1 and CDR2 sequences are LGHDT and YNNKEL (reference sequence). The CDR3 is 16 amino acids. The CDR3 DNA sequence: TGTGCCAGCAGCCCCCCGGACAGGGTTTATCCCTACGAGCAGTACTTC. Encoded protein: CASSPPDRVYPYEQYF.

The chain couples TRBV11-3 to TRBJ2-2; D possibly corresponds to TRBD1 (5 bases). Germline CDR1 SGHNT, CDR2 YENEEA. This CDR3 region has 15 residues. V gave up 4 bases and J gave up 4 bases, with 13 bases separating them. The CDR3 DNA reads TGTGCCAGCAGCTCCCAGGGTATGGCCACCGGGGAGCTGTTTTTT. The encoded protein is CASSSQGMATGELFF.

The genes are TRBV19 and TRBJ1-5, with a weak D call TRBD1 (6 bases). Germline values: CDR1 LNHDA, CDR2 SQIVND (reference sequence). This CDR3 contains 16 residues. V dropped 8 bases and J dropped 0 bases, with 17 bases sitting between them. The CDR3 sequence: CASSRGGGNSNQPQHF. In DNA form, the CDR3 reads TGTGCCAGTTCCAGGGGCGGGGGTAATAGCAATCAGCCCCAGCATTTT.

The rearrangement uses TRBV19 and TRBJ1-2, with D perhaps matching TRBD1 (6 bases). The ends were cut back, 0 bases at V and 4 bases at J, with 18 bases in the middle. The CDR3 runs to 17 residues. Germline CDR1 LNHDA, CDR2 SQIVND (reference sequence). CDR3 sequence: CASSIDVGTTRLYGYTF. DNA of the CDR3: TGTGCCAGTAGTATAGATGTGGGGACAACGCGACTCTATGGCTACACCTTC.

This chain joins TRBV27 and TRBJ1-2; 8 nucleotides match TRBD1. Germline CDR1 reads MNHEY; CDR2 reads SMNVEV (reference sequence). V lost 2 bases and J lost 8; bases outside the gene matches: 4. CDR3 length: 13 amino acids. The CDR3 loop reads CASSLQGAGGYTF. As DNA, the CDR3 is TGTGCCAGCAGTTTACAGGGGGCCGGCGGCTACACCTTC.

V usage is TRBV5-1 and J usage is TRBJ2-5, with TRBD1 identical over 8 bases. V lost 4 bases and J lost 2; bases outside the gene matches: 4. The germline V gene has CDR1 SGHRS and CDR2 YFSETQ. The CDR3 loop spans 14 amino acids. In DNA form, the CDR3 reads TGCGCCAGCAGCCCTCAGGGGGCGCAAGAGACCCAGTACTTC. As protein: CASSPQGAQETQYF.

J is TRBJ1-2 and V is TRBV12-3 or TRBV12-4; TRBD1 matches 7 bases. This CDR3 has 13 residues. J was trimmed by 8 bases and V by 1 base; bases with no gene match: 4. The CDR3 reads CASSLGQGWGYTF. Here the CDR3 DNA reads TGTGCCAGCAGTTTAGGACAGGGCTGGGGCTACACCTTC.

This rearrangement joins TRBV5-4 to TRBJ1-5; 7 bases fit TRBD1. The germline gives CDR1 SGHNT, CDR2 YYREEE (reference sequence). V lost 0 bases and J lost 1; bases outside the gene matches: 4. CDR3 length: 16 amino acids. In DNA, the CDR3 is TGTGCCAGCAGCTTGGGGGGGACAGTGAGCAATCAGCCCCAGCATTTT. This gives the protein CASSLGGTVSNQPQHF. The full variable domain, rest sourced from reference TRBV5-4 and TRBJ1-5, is ETGVTQSPTHLIKTRGQQVTLRCSSQSGHNTVSWYQQALGQGPQFIFQYYREEENGRGNFPPRFSGLQFPNYSSELNVNALELDDSALYLCASSLGGTVSNQPQHFGDGTRLSIL.

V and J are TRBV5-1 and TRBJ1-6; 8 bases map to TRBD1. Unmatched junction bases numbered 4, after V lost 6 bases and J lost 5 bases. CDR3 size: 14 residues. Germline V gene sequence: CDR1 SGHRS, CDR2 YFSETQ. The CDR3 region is CASNAGQDNSPLHF. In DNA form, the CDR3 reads TGCGCCAGCAACGCGGGACAGGATAATTCACCCCTCCACTTT. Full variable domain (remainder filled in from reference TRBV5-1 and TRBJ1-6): KAGVTQTPRYLIKTRGQQVTLSCSPISGHRSVSWYQQTPGQGLQFLFEYFSETQRNKGNFPGRFSGRQFSNSRSEMNVSTLELGDSALYLCASNAGQDNSPLHFGNGTRLTVT.

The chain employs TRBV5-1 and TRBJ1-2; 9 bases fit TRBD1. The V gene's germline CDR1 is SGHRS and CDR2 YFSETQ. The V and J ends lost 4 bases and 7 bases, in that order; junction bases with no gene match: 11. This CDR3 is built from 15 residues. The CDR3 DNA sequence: TGCGCCAGCAGCGAACAAGGACAGGGGCAGTCTGGCTACACCTTC. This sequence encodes CASSEQGQGQSGYTF.

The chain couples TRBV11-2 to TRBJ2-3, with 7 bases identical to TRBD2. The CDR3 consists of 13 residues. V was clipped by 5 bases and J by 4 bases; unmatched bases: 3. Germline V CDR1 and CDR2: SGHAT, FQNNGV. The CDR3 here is CASSLGLADTQYF. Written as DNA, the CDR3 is TGTGCCAGCAGCCTCGGACTAGCAGATACGCAGTATTTT.

The CDR3 DNA sequence: TGTGCCAGCAGTTTATCGATGGGACAGGGGAGCTCCTATAATTCACCCCTCCACTTT. It translates to CASSLSMGQGSSYNSPLHF. The chain couples TRBV27 to TRBJ1-6; TRBD1 matches 10 bases. V lost 0 bases to trimming and J lost 0 bases; unmatched junction nucleotides: 5. Germline V gene data show CDR1 as MNHEY and CDR2 as SMNVEV (reference sequence). The CDR3 has 19 residues.

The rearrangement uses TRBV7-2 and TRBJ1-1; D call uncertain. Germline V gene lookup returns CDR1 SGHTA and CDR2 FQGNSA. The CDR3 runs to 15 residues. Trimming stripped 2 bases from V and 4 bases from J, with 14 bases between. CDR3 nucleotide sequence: TGTGCCAGCAGCTTAAGCAATTACAGAATCACTGAAGCTTTCTTT. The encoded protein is CASSLSNYRITEAFF.

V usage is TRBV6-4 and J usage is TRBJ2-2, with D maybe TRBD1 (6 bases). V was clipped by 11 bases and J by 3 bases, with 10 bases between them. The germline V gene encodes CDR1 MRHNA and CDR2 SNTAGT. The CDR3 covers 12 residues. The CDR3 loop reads CAGKGDTGELFF. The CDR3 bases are TGTGCCGGGAAGGGGGACACCGGGGAGCTGTTTTTT.